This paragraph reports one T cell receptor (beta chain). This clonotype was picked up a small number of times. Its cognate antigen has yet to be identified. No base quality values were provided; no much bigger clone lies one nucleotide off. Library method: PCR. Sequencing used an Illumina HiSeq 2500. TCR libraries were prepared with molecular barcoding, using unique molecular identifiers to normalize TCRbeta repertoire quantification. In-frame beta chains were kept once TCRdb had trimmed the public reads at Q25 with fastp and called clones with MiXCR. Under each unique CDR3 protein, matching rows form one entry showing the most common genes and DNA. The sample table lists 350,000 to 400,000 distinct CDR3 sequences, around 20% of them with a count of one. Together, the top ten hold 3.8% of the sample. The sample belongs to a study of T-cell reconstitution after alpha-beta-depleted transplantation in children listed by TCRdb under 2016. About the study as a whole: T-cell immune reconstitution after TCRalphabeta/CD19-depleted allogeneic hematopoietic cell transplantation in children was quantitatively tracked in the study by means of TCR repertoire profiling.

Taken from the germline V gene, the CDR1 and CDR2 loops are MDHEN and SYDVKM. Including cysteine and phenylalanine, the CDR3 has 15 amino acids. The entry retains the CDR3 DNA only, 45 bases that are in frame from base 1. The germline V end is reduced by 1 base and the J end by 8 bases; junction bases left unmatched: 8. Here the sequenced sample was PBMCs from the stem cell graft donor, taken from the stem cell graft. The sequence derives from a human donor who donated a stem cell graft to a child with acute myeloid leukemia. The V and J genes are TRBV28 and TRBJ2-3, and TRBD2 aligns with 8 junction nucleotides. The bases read TGTGCCAGCAGTTTATTAACGTCCGGGAGGGCTACGCAGTATTTT. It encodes CASSLLTSGRATQYF.